These 17 T cell receptor beta chains came from one sample sequenced in a study of T cells in Graves' hyperthyroidism and ophthalmopathy. The source material, RNA transcripts, was used to amplify TCR beta CDR3 regions. In the first-round RT-PCR of the TCR CDR3, the HTBI primer set was used. TCRdb recomputed calls from the multiplex PCR reads with MiXCR, one row per CDR3 protein. The sample carries 400,000 to 500,000 distinct CDR3 sequences, around 15% recorded once. The material sequenced was blood. Receptor source: a young woman with Graves' hyperthyroidism.

The V call is TRBV2, the J call TRBJ2-7; TRBD2 aligns across 7 bases. There are 16 residues in the CDR3. Germline V lookup: CDR1 SNHLY, CDR2 FYNNEI. The J segment lost 0 bases and the V segment lost 7 bases, leaving 12 bases of the junction unmatched. The CDR3 sequence is CASTDKLASSSYEQYF. CDR3 DNA: TGTGCCAGCACCGATAAACTAGCGTCCAGCTCCTACGAGCAGTACTTC. The variable domain in full, completed from reference TRBV2 and TRBJ2-7, reads EPEVTQTPSHQVTQMGQEVILRCVPISNHLYFYWYRQILGQKVEFLVSFYNNEISEKSEIFDDQFSVERPDGSNFTLKIRSTKLEDSAMYFCASTDKLASSSYEQYFGPGTRLTVT.

Of note for this clonotype: The junction shows a germline mismatch at one end, possibly a read error. The chain joins TRBV7-2 to TRBJ1-4; 7 bases line up with TRBD1. The CDR3 sequence is 16 residues long. From germline, CDR1 is SGHTA and CDR2 FQGNSA. The CDR3 is CASSLAPTGTNEKLSF. Written as DNA, the CDR3 is TGTGCCAGCAGCTTAGCCCCGACAGGGACTAATGAAAAACTGTCTTTT.

This clonotype has ten or more counts. The rearrangement uses TRBV20-1 and TRBJ1-5, with TRBD1 matching 9 bases. Germline trimming cut 3 bases from V and 5 bases from J; bases unmatched to any gene: 5. This CDR3 region has 14 residues. The V gene's germline CDR1 is DFQATT and CDR2 SNEGSKA (reference sequence). CDR3 amino acids: CSARAGTGYQPQHF. CDR3 nucleotide sequence: TGCAGTGCTAGGGCCGGGACAGGGTATCAGCCCCAGCATTTT.

This clonotype was seen a few times. The chain recombines TRBV10-3 with TRBJ2-7, with TRBD2 matching 12 bases. CDR3 size: 12 residues. In germline, CDR1 is ENHRY, CDR2 SYGVKD. The trim removed 9 bases at V and 4 bases at J, leaving 1 base unmatched. In nucleotides, the CDR3 is TGTGCCATTGGGACTAGCGGGTACGAGCAGTACTTC. Protein product: CAIGTSGYEQYF.

The chain joins TRBV7-9 to TRBJ2-7; TRBD1 or TRBD2 may be the D gene (5 bases each). The CDR3 loop spans 16 amino acids. Trimming took off 0 bases at V and 4 bases at J, with 16 bases between the two ends. Looked up from germline, CDR1 is SEHNR and CDR2 is FQNEAQ (reference sequence). CDR3 loop: CASSLARDVGLYEQYF. CDR3 sequence (DNA): TGTGCCAGCAGCTTAGCCCGGGACGTGGGTTTGTACGAGCAGTACTTC.

This clonotype was detected ten times or more. This chain uses TRBV27 with TRBJ2-1; D might be TRBD1 or TRBD2, each matching 5 bases. V was cut by 3 bases and J by 6 bases, with 12 bases left in between. This CDR3 has 14 amino acids. Looked up from germline, CDR1 is MNHEY and CDR2 is SMNVEV (reference sequence). The CDR3 coding sequence is TGTGCCAGCAGTTTTAGGGACCGATCCAATGAGCAGTTCTTC. This codes for CASSFRDRSNEQFF.

At least ten counts were recorded for this clonotype. The chain uses TRBV28 and TRBJ2-7; a weak D match, TRBD2 (5 bases). CDR1 MDHEN and CDR2 SYDVKM come from the germline V gene. This CDR3 spans 14 amino acids. Trimming shortened V by 4 bases and J by 2 bases, and 12 bases separated the two germline ends. The CDR3 protein is CASSSGETTYEQYF. The CDR3 DNA sequence: TGTGCCAGCAGTTCCGGGGAAACTACCTACGAGCAGTACTTC.

The table lists this clonotype with many counts. The rearrangement uses TRBV7-9 and TRBJ2-7; D could derive from TRBD1 or TRBD2 (5 bases each). Germline V gene lookup returns CDR1 SEHNR and CDR2 FQNEAQ (reference sequence). CDR3 length: 12 residues. The V end lost 4 bases, the J end lost 4 bases, and 8 bases lay between the germline ends. The DNA of the CDR3 is TGTGCCAGCAGCTGGGACGGATACGAGCAGTACTTC. It translates to CASSWDGYEQYF.

This clonotype was recorded at least ten times. This chain uses TRBV4-1 with TRBJ2-7; 9 bases map to TRBD2. The CDR3 consists of 13 residues. The J segment lost 5 bases and the V segment lost 5 bases, leaving 4 bases of the junction unmatched. CDR1 and CDR2 (germline): MGHRA, YSYEKL. CDR3: CASSWTSDHEQYF. The CDR3 nucleotides read TGCGCCAGCAGCTGGACTAGCGACCACGAGCAGTACTTC.

This clonotype was seen at least ten times. The chain joins TRBV28 to TRBJ2-1, with 11 bases aligning to TRBD1. This CDR3 is built from 15 residues. The junction had 6 bases not matched to a gene; V was cut back by 4 bases and J by 7 bases. Per germline, CDR1 MDHEN and CDR2 SYDVKM. DNA for the CDR3: TGTGCCAGCAGTTCCGGACAGGGGGCGCGTAATGAGCAGTTCTTC. Protein: CASSSGQGARNEQFF. The full variable domain, rest sourced from reference TRBV28 and TRBJ2-1, is DVKVTQSSRYLVKRTGEKVFLECVQDMDHENMFWYRQDPGLGLRLIYFSYDVKMKEKGDIPEGYSVSREKKERFSLILESASTNQTSMYLCASSSGQGARNEQFFGPGTRLTVL.

There are a few counts of this clonotype. The chain joins TRBV5-1 to TRBJ2-1, with 7 bases identical to TRBD2. This CDR3 region has 17 residues. From germline, CDR1 is SGHRS and CDR2 YFSETQ. The V gene end was trimmed by 0 bases and the J gene end by 5 bases; junction bases not matched to a gene: 11. The CDR3, as DNA: TGCGCCAGCAGCTTGGGCCTTACTAGCGCGACGAACAATGAGCAGTTCTTC. Translation gives CASSLGLTSATNNEQFF.

This chain uses TRBV6-2 or TRBV6-3 with TRBJ1-2, with D unclear. Germline V gene lookup returns CDR1 MNHEY and CDR2 SVGEGT. Trimming pared 6 bases from V and 5 bases from J, leaving 13 bases between. The CDR3 has 13 residues. This CDR3 reads CASRHGREYGYTF. The CDR3 DNA reads as TGTGCCAGCAGGCACGGACGCGAGTATGGCTACACCTTC.

The rearrangement links TRBV5-1 to TRBJ1-2, with D possibly being TRBD1 (6 bases). The V gene lost 0 bases and the J gene lost 7 bases, with 16 bases spanning the gap. The CDR3 consists of 15 residues. The germline gives CDR1 SGHRS, CDR2 YFSETQ. CDR3 sequence (DNA): TGCGCCAGCAGCTTGGACAGGGAGGCCGGCGGTGGCTACACCTTC. Protein product: CASSLDREAGGGYTF.

At least ten counts were recorded for this clonotype. The rearrangement links TRBV11-1 to TRBJ1-1; D is perhaps TRBD1 (5 bases). Germline CDR1 is SGHAT and CDR2 is FQDESV (reference sequence). The CDR3 is 14 amino acids. The V and J ends lost 1 base and 4 bases respectively, with 10 bases between them. CDR3 residues: CASSLVRGFTEAFF. The CDR3 nucleotides read TGTGCCAGCAGCTTAGTGCGGGGGTTCACTGAAGCTTTCTTT.

The table lists this clonotype with many counts. The rearrangement uses TRBV7-2 and TRBJ2-7; 9 nucleotides align to TRBD2. Germline CDR1 SGHTA, CDR2 FQGNSA. Unmatched junction bases numbered 11, after V lost 1 base and J lost 1 base. The CDR3 runs to 18 residues. The CDR3 loop reads CASSLGGPSGTFSYEQYF. The CDR3 nucleotides are TGTGCCAGCAGCTTAGGTGGGCCTAGCGGGACTTTTTCCTACGAGCAGTACTTC. The variable domain in full, completed from reference TRBV7-2 and TRBJ2-7, reads GAGVSQSPSNKVTEKGKDVELRCDPISGHTALYWYRQSLGQGLEFLIYFQGNSAPDKSGLPSDRFSAERTGGSVSTLTIQRTQQEDSAVYLCASSLGGPSGTFSYEQYFGPGTRLTVT.

The V gene is TRBV5-6, the J gene TRBJ2-5, with TRBD2 identical over 7 bases. With 2 bases clipped from V and 0 bases from J, the junction kept 10 bases outside the gene matches. The V gene's germline CDR1 is SGHDT and CDR2 YYEEEE. CDR3 length: 17 amino acids. As DNA, the CDR3 is TGTGCCAGCAGCTTAGGAGCGGGAATCACCAACCAAGAGACCCAGTACTTC. The encoded protein is CASSLGAGITNQETQYF.

A few counts support this clonotype. This chain joins TRBV19 and TRBJ2-5; 10 nucleotides match TRBD1. CDR3 size: 14 residues. V shed 8 bases and J 3 bases; nucleotides not matched to a gene: 6. Germline-derived CDR1 and CDR2 are LNHDA and SQIVND (reference sequence). The CDR3 DNA is TGTGCCAGTCATTCCGGGACAGGGGAAGAGACCCAGTACTTC. Translation: CASHSGTGEETQYF.